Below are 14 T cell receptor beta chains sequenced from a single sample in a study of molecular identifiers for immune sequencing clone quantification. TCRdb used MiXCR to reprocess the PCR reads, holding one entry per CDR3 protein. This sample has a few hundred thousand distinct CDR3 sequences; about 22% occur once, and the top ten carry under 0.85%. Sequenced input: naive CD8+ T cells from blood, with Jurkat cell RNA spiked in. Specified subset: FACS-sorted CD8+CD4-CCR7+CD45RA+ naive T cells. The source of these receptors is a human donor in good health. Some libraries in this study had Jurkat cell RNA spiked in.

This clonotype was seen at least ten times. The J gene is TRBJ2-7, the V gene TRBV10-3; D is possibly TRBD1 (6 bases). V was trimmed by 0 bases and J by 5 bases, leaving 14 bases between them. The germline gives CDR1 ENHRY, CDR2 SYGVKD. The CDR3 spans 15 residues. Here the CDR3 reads CAISESIRQAHEQYF. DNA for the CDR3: TGTGCCATCAGTGAGTCGATACGACAGGCCCACGAGCAGTACTTC.

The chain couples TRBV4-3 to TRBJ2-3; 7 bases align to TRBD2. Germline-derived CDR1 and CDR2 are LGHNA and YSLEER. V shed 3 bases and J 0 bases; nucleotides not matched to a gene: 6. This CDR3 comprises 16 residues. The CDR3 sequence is CASSQTTSVSTDTQYF. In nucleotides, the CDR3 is TGCGCCAGCAGCCAGACCACTAGCGTGAGCACAGATACGCAGTATTTT.

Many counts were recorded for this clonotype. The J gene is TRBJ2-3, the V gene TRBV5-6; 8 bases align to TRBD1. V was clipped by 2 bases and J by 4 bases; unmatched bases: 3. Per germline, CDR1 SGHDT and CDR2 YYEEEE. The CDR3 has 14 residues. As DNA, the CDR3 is TGTGCCAGCAGCTTAGACAGGGGCGCAGATACGCAGTATTTT. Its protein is CASSLDRGADTQYF.

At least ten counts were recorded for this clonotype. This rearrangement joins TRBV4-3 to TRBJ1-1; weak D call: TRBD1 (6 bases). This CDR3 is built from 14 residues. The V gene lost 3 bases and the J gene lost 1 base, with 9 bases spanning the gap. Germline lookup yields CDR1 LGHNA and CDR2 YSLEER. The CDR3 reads CASSQDRANTEAFF. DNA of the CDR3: TGCGCCAGCAGCCAGGACAGAGCGAACACTGAAGCTTTCTTT.

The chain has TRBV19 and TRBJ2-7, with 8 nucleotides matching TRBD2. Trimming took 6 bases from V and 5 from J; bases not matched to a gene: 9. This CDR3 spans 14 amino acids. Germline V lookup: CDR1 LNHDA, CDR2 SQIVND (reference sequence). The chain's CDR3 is CASSGGGRMNEQYF. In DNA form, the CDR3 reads TGTGCCAGTAGCGGCGGGGGGAGAATGAACGAGCAGTACTTC.

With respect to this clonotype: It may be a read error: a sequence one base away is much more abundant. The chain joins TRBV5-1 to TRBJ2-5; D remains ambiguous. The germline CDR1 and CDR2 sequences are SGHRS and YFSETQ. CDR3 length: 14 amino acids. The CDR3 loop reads CASSLYQDQETRYF. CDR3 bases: TGCGCCAGCAGCTTGTACCAGGACCAAGAGACCCGGTACTTC.

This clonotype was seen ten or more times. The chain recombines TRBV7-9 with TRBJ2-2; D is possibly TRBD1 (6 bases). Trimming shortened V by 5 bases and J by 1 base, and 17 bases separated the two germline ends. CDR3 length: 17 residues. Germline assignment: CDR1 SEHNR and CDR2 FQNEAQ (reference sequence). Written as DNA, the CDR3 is TGTGCCAGCAGCCTAGGACAGACTTTTGAGAACACCGGGGAGCTGTTTTTT. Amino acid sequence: CASSLGQTFENTGELFF.

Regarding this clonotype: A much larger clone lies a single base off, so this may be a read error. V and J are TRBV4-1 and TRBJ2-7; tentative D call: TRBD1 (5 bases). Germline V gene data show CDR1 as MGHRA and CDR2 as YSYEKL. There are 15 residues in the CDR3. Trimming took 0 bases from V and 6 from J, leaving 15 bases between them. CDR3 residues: CASSQELRVPCEQYF. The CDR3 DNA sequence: TGCGCCAGCAGCCAAGAACTCAGGGTTCCTTGCGAGCAGTACTTC.

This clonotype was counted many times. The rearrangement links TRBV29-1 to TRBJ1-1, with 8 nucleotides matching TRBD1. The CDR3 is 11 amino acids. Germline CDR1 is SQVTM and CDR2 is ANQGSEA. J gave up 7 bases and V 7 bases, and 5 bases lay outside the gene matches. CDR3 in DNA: TGCAGCGGACAGACAGGGGTTGAAGCTTTCTTT. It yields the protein CSGQTGVEAFF.

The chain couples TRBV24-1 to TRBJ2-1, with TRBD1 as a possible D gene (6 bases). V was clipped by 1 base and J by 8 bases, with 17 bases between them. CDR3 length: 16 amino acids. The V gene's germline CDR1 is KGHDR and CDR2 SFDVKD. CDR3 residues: CATSDLGQGNFDEQFF. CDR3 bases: TGTGCCACCAGTGATTTAGGGCAGGGGAATTTCGATGAGCAGTTCTTC.

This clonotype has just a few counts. The CDR3 DNA reads as TGTGCCAGCAGCCAAGATCCCGGCCTATTCTCTGGAAACACCATATATTTT. Translating it yields CASSQDPGLFSGNTIYF. This chain uses TRBV14 with TRBJ1-3; D uncertain. Trimming shortened V by 0 bases and J by 0 bases, and 12 bases separated the two germline ends. The CDR3 sequence is 17 residues long. CDR1 and CDR2 from the germline V gene are SGHDN and FVKESK.

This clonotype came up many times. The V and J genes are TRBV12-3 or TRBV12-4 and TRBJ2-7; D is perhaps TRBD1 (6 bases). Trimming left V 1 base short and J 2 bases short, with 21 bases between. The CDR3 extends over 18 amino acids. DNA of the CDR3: TGTGCCAGCAGTTTAGATGGGCCAGGGGAGAAGTTCGCCTACGAGCAGTACTTC. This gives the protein CASSLDGPGEKFAYEQYF.

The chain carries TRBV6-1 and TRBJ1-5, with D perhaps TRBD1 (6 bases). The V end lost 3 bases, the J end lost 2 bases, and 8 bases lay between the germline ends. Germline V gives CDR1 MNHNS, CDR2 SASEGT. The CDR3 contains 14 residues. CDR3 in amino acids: CASSDGGGNQPQHF. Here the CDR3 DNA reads TGTGCCAGCAGTGATGGGGGCGGCAATCAGCCCCAGCATTTT.

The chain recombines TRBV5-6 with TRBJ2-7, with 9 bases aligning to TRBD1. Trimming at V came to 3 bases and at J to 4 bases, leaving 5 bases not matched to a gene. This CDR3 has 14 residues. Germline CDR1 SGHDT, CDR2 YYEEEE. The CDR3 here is CASSSPDRGYEQYF. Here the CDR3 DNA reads TGTGCCAGCAGCTCGCCTGACAGGGGGTACGAGCAGTACTTC.